This T cell receptor beta chain was identified in a study of blood T cell repertoires in COVID-19. At the level of the study: Sites across the United States, Italy and Spain contributed samples from acute and convalescent COVID-19. PBMCs, B-cell-depleted T cells, or T cells were the source of the cDNA or gDNA that made up the material.

Authors' analysis steps: How many nucleated cells were present was estimated from reference gene primer amplification. Libraries were prepared by immunoSEQ multiplex PCR; TCRdb keeps only in-frame clonotypes and omits some of them. D and trimming were read from the DNA, whereas the V and J calls and clone size are those reported in that table. Altogether under 65,000 clones are present, 80% to 90% being singletons, with the ten largest covering over 25%. Per germline, CDR1 SGHRS and CDR2 YFSETQ. The CDR3 covers 14 residues. The V gene end was trimmed by 5 bases and the J gene end by 8 bases; junction bases not matched to a gene: 9.

The origin of this receptor is a man aged 55-75 years with COVID-19, enrolled during active disease. Sequenced input: peripheral blood. The V gene is TRBV5-1, the J gene TRBJ2-1; TRBD1 agrees at 8 bases. The CDR3 DNA is TGCGCCAGCAGGGCGGGACAGGAGTTCGATGAGCAGTTCTTC. Protein sequence: CASRAGQEFDEQFF. The full variable domain, with the rest looked up from reference TRBV5-1 and TRBJ2-1, is KAGVTQTPRYLIKTRGQQVTLSCSPISGHRSVSWYQQTPGQGLQFLFEYFSETQRNKGNFPGRFSGRQFSNSRSEMNVSTLELGDSALYLCASRAGQEFDEQFFGPGTRLTVL.